This TCR beta chain was sequenced during a study of CD8 T cells in ankylosing spondylitis. Between the trimmed V and J ends, which lost 2 bases and 3 bases, there was a span of 13 bases. This CDR3 comprises 14 residues. Germline V CDR1 and CDR2: DFQATT, SNEGSKA (reference sequence). Study-wide results and limits: Blood of patients with ankylosing spondylitis appeared to be characterized by a TCR beta motif of eight highly homologous variants.

Quantitative 5'-RACE with molecular barcodes produced the TCR beta libraries. TCRdb reanalysed the 5' RACE reads using MiXCR and keeps one entry per CDR3 protein. The table has a few hundred thousand distinct CDR3 sequences, around 22% seen once. The sample holds many counts of this clonotype. Antigen specificity is unknown. This clonotype originated in a male donor with ankylosing spondylitis. V and J are TRBV20-1 and TRBJ1-1; D not certain. Material for sequencing was blood, either unsorted or a sorted T cell fraction (not recorded which). The CDR3 region is CSARSQARYTEAFF. CDR3 nucleotides: TGCAGTGCTAGAAGTCAGGCAAGGTACACTGAAGCTTTCTTT.